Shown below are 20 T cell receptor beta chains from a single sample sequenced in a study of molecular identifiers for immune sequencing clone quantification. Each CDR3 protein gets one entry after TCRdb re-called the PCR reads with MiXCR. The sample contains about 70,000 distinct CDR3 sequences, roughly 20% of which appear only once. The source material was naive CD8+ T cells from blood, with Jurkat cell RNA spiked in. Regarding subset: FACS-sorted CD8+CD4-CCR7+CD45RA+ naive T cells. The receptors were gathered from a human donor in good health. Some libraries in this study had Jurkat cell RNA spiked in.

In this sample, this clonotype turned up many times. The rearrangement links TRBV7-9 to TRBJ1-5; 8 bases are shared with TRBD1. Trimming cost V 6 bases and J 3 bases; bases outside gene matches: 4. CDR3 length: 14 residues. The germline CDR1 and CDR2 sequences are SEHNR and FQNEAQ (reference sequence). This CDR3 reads CASRTGGSNQPQHF. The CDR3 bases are TGTGCCAGCAGAACAGGGGGATCCAATCAGCCCCAGCATTTT.

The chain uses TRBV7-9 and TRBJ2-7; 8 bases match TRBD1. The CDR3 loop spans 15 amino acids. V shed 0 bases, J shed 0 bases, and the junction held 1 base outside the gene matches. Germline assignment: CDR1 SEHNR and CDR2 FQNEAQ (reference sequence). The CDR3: CASSLAQGASYEQYF. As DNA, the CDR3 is TGTGCCAGCAGCTTAGCGCAGGGGGCCTCCTACGAGCAGTACTTC.

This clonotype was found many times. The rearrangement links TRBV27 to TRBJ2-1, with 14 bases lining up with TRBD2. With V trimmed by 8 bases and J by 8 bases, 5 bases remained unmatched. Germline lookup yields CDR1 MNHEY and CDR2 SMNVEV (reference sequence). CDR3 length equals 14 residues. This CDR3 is CASRGLAGVHEQFF. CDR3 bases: TGTGCCAGCCGGGGACTAGCGGGAGTCCATGAGCAGTTCTTC.

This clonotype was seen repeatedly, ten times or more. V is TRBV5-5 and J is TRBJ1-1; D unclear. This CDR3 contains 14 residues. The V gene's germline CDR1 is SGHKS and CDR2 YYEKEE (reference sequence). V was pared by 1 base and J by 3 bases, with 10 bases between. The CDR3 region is CASSLWAWDTEAFF. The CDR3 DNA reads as TGTGCCAGCAGCTTGTGGGCCTGGGACACTGAAGCTTTCTTT.

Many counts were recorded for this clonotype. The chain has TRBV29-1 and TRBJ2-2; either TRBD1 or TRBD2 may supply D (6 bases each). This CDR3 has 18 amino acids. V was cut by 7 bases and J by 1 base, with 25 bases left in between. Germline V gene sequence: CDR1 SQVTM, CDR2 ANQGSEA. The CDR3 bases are TGCAGCGCGGGACCGGGGCCCTGGGGGGCCGGGAACACCGGGGAGCTGTTTTTT. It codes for CSAGPGPWGAGNTGELFF.

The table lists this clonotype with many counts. CDR3 nucleotide sequence: TGTGCCAGCAGCTTAGAGAGGGGCTCGGGTCGAATTAGTAGGAACTATGGCTACACCTTC. It translates to CASSLERGSGRISRNYGYTF. The rearrangement links TRBV7-8 to TRBJ1-2, with TRBD1 as a possible D gene (5 bases). Germline-derived CDR1 and CDR2 are SGHVS and FQNEAQ. Trimming shortened V by 1 base and J by 2 bases, and 26 bases separated the two germline ends. CDR3 length: 20 residues.

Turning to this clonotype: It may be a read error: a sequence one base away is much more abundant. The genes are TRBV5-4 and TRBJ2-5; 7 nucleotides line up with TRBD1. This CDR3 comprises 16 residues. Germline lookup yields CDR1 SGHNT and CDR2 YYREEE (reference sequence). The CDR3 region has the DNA TGTGCCGGCAGCTTCTCTTCCGGGACAGCCCAAGAGACCCAGTACTTC. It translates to CAGSFSSGTAQETQYF.

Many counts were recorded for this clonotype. The CDR3 protein is CASSPHPRDSQETQYF. Written as DNA, the CDR3 is TGTGCCAGCAGCCCACACCCAAGGGACAGCCAAGAGACCCAGTACTTC. The genes are TRBV7-2 and TRBJ2-5, with 7 bases that match TRBD1. The CDR3 runs 16 residues. V was pared by 5 bases and J by 1 base, with 10 bases of the junction left unmatched. Per germline, CDR1 SGHTA and CDR2 FQGNSA.

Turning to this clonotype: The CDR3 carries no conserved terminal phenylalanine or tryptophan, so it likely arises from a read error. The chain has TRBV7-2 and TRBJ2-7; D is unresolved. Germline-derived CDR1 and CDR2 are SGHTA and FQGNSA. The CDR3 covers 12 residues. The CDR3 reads CAGSLVQYEQYL. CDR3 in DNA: TGTGCCGGCAGCTTAGTGCAGTACGAGCAGTACCTC.

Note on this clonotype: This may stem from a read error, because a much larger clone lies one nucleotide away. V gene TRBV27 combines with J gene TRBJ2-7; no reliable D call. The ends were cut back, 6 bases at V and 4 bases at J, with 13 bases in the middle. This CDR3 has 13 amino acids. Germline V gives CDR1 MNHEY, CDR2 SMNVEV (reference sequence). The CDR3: CASSPASEYEQYF. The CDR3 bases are TGTGCCAGCAGCCCTGCGTCAGAATACGAGCAGTACTTC.

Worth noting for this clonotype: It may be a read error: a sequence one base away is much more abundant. The CDR3 reads CASGSDAYEQYF. The CDR3 DNA sequence: TGTGCCAGCGGCTCGGACGCCTACGAGCAGTACTTC. This chain connects TRBV7-9 to TRBJ2-7; D call uncertain. V was pared by 8 bases and J by 2 bases, with 10 bases between. Germline CDR1 and CDR2: SEHNR and FQNEAQ (reference sequence). The CDR3 consists of 12 residues.

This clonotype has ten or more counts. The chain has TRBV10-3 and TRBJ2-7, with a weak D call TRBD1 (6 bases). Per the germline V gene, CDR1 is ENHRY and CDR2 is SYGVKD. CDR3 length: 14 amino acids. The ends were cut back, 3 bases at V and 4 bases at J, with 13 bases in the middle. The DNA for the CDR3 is TGTGCCATCAGTGAAGACAGGTTTGAGTACGAGCAGTACTTC. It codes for CAISEDRFEYEQYF.

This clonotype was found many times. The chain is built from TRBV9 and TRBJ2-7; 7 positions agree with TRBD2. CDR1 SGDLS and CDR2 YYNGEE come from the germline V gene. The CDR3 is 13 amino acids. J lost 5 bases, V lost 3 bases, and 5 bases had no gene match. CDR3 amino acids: CASSGRDYDEQYF. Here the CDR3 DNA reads TGTGCCAGCAGCGGCCGGGACTACGACGAGCAGTACTTC. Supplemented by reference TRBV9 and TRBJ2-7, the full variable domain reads DSGVTQTPKHLITATGQRVTLRCSPRSGDLSVYWYQQSLDQGLQFLIQYYNGEERAKGNILERFSAQQFPDLHSELNLSSLELGDSALYFCASSGRDYDEQYFGPGTRLTVT.

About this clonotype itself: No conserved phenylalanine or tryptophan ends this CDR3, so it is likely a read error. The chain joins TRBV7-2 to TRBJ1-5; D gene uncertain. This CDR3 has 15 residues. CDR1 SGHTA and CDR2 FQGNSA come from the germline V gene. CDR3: CASSYLAASNQSQHS. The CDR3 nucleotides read TGTGCCAGCAGCTATCTCGCAGCCAGCAATCAGTCCCAGCATTCT.

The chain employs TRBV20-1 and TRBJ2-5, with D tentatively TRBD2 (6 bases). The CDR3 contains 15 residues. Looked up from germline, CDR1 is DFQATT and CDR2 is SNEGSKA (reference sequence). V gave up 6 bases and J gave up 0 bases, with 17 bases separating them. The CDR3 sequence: CSADTWGRYQETQYF. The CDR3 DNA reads TGCAGTGCCGATACGTGGGGGAGGTACCAAGAGACCCAGTACTTC.

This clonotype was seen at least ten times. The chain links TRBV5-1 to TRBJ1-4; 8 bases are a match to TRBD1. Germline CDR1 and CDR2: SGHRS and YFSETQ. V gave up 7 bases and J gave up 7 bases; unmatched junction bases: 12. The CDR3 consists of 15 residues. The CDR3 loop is CASSERTGIFEKLFF. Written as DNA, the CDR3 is TGCGCCAGCTCCGAAAGGACAGGGATTTTTGAAAAACTGTTTTTT.

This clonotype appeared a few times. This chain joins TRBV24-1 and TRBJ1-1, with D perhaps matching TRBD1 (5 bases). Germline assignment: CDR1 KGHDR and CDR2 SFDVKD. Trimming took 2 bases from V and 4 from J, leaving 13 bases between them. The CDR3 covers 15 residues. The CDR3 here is CATSDSDSRGTEAFF. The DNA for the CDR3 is TGTGCCACCAGTGATTCTGACAGCCGGGGCACTGAAGCTTTCTTT.

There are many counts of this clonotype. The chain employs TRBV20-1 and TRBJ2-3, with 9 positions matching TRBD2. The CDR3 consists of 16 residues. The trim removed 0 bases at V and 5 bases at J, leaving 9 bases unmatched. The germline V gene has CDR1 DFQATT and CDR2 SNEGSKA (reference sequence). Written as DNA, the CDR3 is TGCAGTGCTAGAGATCCGGGGGCGGGAGGGCTAGATACGCAGTATTTT. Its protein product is CSARDPGAGGLDTQYF.

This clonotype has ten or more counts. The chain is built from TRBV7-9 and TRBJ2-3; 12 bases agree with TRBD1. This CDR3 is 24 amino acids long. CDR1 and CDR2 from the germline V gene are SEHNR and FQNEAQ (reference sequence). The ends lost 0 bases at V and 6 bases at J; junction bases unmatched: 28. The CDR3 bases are TGTGCCAGCAGCTTAGCCGGAGCCTTTCCGGGACAGGGGGCAATTTTCACCATACCGGATACGCAGTATTTT. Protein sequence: CASSLAGAFPGQGAIFTIPDTQYF.

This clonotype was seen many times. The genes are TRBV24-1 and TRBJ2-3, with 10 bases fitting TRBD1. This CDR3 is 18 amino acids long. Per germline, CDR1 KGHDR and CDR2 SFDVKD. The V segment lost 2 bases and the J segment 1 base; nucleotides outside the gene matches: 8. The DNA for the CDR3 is TGTGCCACCAGTGATTCATACACCGGGACAGGGGGCACAGATACGCAGTATTTT. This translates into CATSDSYTGTGGTDTQYF.